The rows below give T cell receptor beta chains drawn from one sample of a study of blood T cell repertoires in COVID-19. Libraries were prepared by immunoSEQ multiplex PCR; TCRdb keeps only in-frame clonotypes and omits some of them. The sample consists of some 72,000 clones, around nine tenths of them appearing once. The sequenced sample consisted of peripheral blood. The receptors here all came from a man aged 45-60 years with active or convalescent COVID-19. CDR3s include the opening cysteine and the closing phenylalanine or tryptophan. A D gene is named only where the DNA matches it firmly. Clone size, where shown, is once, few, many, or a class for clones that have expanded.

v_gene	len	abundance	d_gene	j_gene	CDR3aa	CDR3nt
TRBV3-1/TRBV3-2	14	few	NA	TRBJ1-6	CASSHAGEGSPLHF	TGTGCCAGCAGCCACGCAGGGGAAGGTTCACCCCTCCACTTT
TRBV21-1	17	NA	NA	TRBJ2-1	CASTWGGPGQGSHEQFF	TGTGCCAGCACTTGGGGGGGACCGGGACAGGGTTCCCATGAGCAGTTCTTC
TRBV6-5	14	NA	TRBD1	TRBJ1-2	CASTWTGQDYGYTF	TGTGCCAGCACCTGGACAGGGCAGGACTATGGCTACACCTTC
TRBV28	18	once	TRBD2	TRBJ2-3	CAAPQLAGGPLPPDTQYF	TGTGCAGCCCCCCAACTAGCGGGGGGGCCTCTCCCGCCAGATACGCAGTATTTT
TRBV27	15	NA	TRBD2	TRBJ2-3	CASSYLAGVSDTQYF	TGTGCCAGCAGTTATCTAGCGGGCGTTTCAGATACGCAGTATTTT
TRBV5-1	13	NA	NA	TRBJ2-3	CATKEGSTDTQYF	TGCGCCACCAAGGAGGGGAGCACAGATACGCAGTATTTT
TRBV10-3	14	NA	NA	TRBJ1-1	CAIAGEPLRTEAFF	TGTGCCATAGCAGGGGAACCGTTGAGGACTGAAGCTTTCTTT
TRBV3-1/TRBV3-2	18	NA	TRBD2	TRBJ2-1	CASSLQPGLAGVYNEQFF	TGTGCCAGCAGCCTACAACCGGGACTAGCGGGGGTCTACAATGAGCAGTTCTTC
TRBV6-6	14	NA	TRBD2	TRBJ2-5	CASMTGGPVETQYF	TGTGCCAGCATGACGGGGGGGCCTGTCGAGACCCAGTACTTC
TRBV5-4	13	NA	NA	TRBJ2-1	CASSLRGGWEQFF	TGTGCCAGCAGCTTGCGCGGGGGCTGGGAGCAGTTCTTC
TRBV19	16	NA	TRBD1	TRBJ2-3	CASSMDRGHSTDTQYF	TGTGCCAGTAGTATGGACAGGGGGCATAGCACAGATACGCAGTATTTT
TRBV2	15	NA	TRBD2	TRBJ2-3	CASSGGGLASDTQYF	TGTGCCAGCAGTGGGGGGGGACTAGCGTCAGATACGCAGTATTTT
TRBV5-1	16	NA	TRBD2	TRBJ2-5	CASSQGLAGGIETQYF	TGCGCCAGCAGCCAGGGACTAGCGGGGGGGATAGAGACCCAGTACTTC
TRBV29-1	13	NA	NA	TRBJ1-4	CSVGRATNEKLFF	TGCAGCGTTGGCCGGGCAACTAATGAAAAACTGTTTTTT
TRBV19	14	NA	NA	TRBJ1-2	CASSISPDSYGYTF	TGTGCCAGTAGTATCTCGCCGGACAGCTATGGCTACACCTTC
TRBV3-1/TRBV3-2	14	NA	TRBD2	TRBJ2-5	CASSLSGGSETQYF	TGTGCCAGCAGCCTGTCGGGGGGGTCAGAGACCCAGTACTTC
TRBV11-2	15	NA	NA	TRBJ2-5	CASSLEMPQQETQYF	TGTGCCAGCAGCTTAGAGATGCCACAGCAAGAGACCCAGTACTTC
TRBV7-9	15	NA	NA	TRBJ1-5	CASTPGVRVLQPQHF	TGTGCCAGCACCCCCGGTGTCAGGGTGCTTCAGCCCCAGCATTTT
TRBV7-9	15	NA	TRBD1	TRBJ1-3	CASTQPTGAGNTIYF	TGTGCCAGCACCCAACCGACAGGGGCTGGAAACACCATATATTTT
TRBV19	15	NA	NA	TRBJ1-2	CASNADRGVNYGYTF	TGTGCCAGTAACGCGGACAGAGGGGTTAACTATGGCTACACCTTC
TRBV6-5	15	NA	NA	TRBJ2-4	CASSTTGLAKNIQYF	TGTGCCAGCAGCACGACAGGCCTAGCCAAAAACATTCAGTACTTC
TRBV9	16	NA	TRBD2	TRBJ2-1	CASSVGLGGTYNEQFF	TGTGCCAGCAGCGTAGGGTTGGGGGGGACCTACAATGAGCAGTTCTTC
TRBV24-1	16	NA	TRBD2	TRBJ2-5	CATSDGTSGGAETQYF	TGTGCCACCAGTGATGGGACTAGCGGGGGGGCGGAGACCCAGTACTTC
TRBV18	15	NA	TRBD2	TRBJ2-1	CASYRRGGALTEQFF	TGTGCCAGCTATCGTCGCGGGGGGGCCCTTACTGAGCAGTTCTTC
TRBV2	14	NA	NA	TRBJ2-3	CASSEAAGPDTQYF	TGTGCCAGCAGTGAAGCCGCGGGGCCAGATACGCAGTATTTT
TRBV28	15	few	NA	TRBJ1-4	CASSSQSGGTEKLFF	TGTGCCAGCAGTTCCCAAAGCGGGGGTACAGAAAAACTGTTTTTT
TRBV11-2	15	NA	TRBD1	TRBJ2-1	CASSLIQGALNEQFF	TGTGCCAGCAGCTTAATCCAGGGGGCTCTGAATGAGCAGTTCTTC
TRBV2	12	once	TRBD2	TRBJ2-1	CASRGEGREQFF	TGTGCCAGCAGGGGGGAGGGCAGGGAGCAGTTCTTC
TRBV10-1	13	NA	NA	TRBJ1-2	CASSDSSSYGYTF	TGCGCCAGCAGTGATTCGAGTAGCTATGGCTACACCTTC
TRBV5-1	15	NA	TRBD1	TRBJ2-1	CASRKGQGASNEQFF	TGCGCCAGCAGAAAAGGACAGGGGGCGAGTAATGAGCAGTTCTTC
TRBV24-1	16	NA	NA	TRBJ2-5	CATSDYAAYPRETQYF	TGTGCCACCAGTGATTATGCGGCCTACCCGCGGGAGACCCAGTACTTC
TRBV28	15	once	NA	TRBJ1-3	CASSFREVAGNTIYF	TGTGCCAGCAGTTTCAGGGAGGTCGCGGGAAACACCATATATTTT
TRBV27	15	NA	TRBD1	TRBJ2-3	CASSTTGSRTDTQYF	TGTGCCAGCAGTACGACAGGGAGCCGAACAGATACGCAGTATTTT
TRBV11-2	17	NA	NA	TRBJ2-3	CASSLARGQKVTDTQYF	TGTGCCAGCAGCTTAGCGCGGGGACAGAAGGTCACAGATACGCAGTATTTT
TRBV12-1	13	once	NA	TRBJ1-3	CASSWEVGNTIYF	TGTGCCAGCAGCTGGGAGGTGGGAAACACCATATATTTT
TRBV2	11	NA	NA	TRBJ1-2	CASRNSEADTF	TGTGCCAGCAGGAACTCAGAGGCCGACACCTTC
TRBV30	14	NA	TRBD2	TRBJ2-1	CAWKGTSGYNEQFF	TGTGCCTGGAAAGGGACTAGTGGGTACAATGAGCAGTTCTTC